This T cell receptor beta chain was observed in a study of technical replicates of blood from a handful of donors. Trimming removed 1 base from V and 2 bases from J, with 15 bases in between. CDR1 SGHTA and CDR2 FQGNSA come from the germline V gene. The CDR3 totals 17 residues. Produced via immunoSEQ multiplex PCR; TCRdb's table is partial and in-frame only. Among 55,000 to 75,000 clones listed, approximately 92% were seen once. Sequenced material: PBMCs. This sequence was found in a human donor in good health. Some clones in this sample may be carry-over from other donors' samples. The rearrangement uses TRBV7-2 and TRBJ1-5; no firm D call. In DNA form, the CDR3 reads TGTGCCAGCAGCTTAGGCTCGGTCGCTGTTCGCAATCAGCCCCAGCATTTT. Protein product: CASSLGSVAVRNQPQHF.